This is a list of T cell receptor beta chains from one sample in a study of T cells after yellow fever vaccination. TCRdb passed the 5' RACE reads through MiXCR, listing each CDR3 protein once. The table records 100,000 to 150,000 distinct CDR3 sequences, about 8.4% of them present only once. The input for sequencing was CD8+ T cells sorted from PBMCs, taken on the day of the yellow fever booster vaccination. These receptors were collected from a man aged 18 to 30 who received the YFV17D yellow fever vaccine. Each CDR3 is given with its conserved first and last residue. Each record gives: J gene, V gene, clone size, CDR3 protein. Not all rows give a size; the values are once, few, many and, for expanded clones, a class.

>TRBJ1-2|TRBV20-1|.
CSARDSSQGNKGYTF
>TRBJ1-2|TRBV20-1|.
CSAGERGLAYGYTF
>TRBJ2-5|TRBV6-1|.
CASSELTGTQYF
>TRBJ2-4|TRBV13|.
CASSGRDRSNIQYF
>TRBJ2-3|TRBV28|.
CASSLPGSSTDTQYF
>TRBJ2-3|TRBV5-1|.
CASNLGHRELTDTQYF
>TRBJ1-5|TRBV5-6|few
CASSLGANQPQHF
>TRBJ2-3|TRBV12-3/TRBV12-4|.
CASRLSADTQYF
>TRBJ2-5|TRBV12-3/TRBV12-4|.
CASSLDRPKTQYF
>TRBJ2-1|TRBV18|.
CASSADSSRVGEQFF
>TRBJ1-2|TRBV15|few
CATSRDPIRRDTGYGYTF